The 24 T cell receptor beta chains listed next were all sequenced from one sample in a study of shared clonotypes between healthy human individuals. Method: immunoSEQ multiplex PCR; TCRdb's copy keeps in-frame clones and lacks some. The sample consists of under 600,000 clones, about 79% of them appearing once. What was sequenced was PBMCs. Receptors originate from a woman aged 40 to 50 in good health. Some clones in this sample may be carry-over from other donors' samples.

The V call is TRBV27, the J call TRBJ2-1, with 9 bases lining up with TRBD1. Germline lookup yields CDR1 MNHEY and CDR2 SMNVEV (reference sequence). The CDR3 consists of 14 residues. V shed 4 bases and J 8 bases; nucleotides not matched to a gene: 6. The CDR3 bases are TGTGCCAGCAGTTCCGGGACAGGGCGATATGAGCAGTTCTTC. As protein: CASSSGTGRYEQFF.

The rearrangement joins TRBV5-4 to TRBJ2-5, with 9 bases fitting TRBD2. V shed 1 base and J 5 bases; nucleotides not matched to a gene: 9. Germline assignment: CDR1 SGHNT and CDR2 YYREEE (reference sequence). CDR3 length: 16 amino acids. CDR3 in DNA: TGTGCCAGCAGCTTGTCTGCTAGCGGGAATGTGGAGACCCAGTACTTC. This gives the protein CASSLSASGNVETQYF. The full variable domain, its missing parts supplied by reference TRBV5-4 and TRBJ2-5, is ETGVTQSPTHLIKTRGQQVTLRCSSQSGHNTVSWYQQALGQGPQFIFQYYREEENGRGNFPPRFSGLQFPNYSSELNVNALELDDSALYLCASSLSASGNVETQYFGPGTRLLVL.

V gene TRBV4-3 combines with J gene TRBJ1-2; 7 bases are a match to TRBD1. The J segment lost 2 bases and the V segment lost 0 bases, leaving 3 bases of the junction unmatched. Per the germline V gene, CDR1 is LGHNA and CDR2 is YSLEER. The CDR3 is 15 residues long. The CDR3 loop reads CASSQEEGQNYGYTF. The CDR3 DNA follows: TGCGCCAGCAGCCAAGAAGAGGGACAGAACTATGGCTACACCTTC.

The sample holds many counts of this clone. This sequence joins TRBV15 and TRBJ2-4, with 7 bases that match TRBD1. V lost 0 bases to trimming and J lost 7 bases; unmatched junction nucleotides: 6. From germline, CDR1 is LNHNV and CDR2 YYDKDF (reference sequence). CDR3 length equals 15 residues. CDR3 region: CATSRDGAGGNIQYF. The CDR3 bases are TGTGCCACCAGCAGAGATGGGGCAGGGGGTAACATTCAGTACTTC.

The chain is built from TRBV15 and TRBJ2-1; 7 nucleotides match TRBD2. Per the germline V gene, CDR1 is LNHNV and CDR2 is YYDKDF (reference sequence). Trimming cost V 3 bases and J 8 bases; bases outside gene matches: 10. This CDR3 contains 15 residues. The CDR3, as DNA: TGTGCCACCAGCAGCTTTGCGGGAGCTAGGGATGAGCAGTTCTTC. Its translation is CATSSFAGARDEQFF.

The chain combines TRBV2 with TRBJ2-1, with D perhaps TRBD1 or TRBD2 (5 bases each). CDR1 and CDR2 from the germline V gene are SNHLY and FYNNEI. CDR3 length equals 20 residues. V dropped 8 bases and J dropped 1 base, with 30 bases sitting between them. The CDR3 DNA follows: TGTGCCAGCTGCGGCCTGGGGGATGGTCGGACACCCAATTCCTACAATGAGCAGTTCTTC. It yields the protein CASCGLGDGRTPNSYNEQFF.

V usage is TRBV11-1 and J usage is TRBJ2-7; 8 bases align to TRBD2. V trimming: 3 bases; J trimming: 7 bases; junction bases outside the gene matches: 8. In germline, CDR1 is SGHAT, CDR2 FQDESV (reference sequence). This CDR3 contains 14 residues. The CDR3 DNA reads TGTGCCAGCAGCTTGGAGCGGGAGTCGGGGGAGCAGTACTTC. Encoded protein: CASSLERESGEQYF.

The chain is built from TRBV5-1 and TRBJ2-7; D unclear. V lost 1 base to trimming and J lost 2 bases, with 10 bases between them. This CDR3 is 14 amino acids long. Germline values: CDR1 SGHRS, CDR2 YFSETQ. The CDR3 DNA reads TGCGCCAGCAGCTTGAACTTAGGGACCTACGAGCAGTACTTC. This gives the protein CASSLNLGTYEQYF. The complete variable domain, with remaining parts taken from reference TRBV5-1 and TRBJ2-7, reads KAGVTQTPRYLIKTRGQQVTLSCSPISGHRSVSWYQQTPGQGLQFLFEYFSETQRNKGNFPGRFSGRQFSNSRSEMNVSTLELGDSALYLCASSLNLGTYEQYFGPGTRLTVT.

V gene TRBV18 combines with J gene TRBJ2-2; TRBD2 agrees at 7 bases. This CDR3 has 17 amino acids. V lost 6 bases and J lost 0; bases outside the gene matches: 10. Germline V lookup: CDR1 KGHSH, CDR2 LQKENI. CDR3 nucleotide sequence: TGTGCCAGCTCGCCGACCCCTCTAGCGGCGAACACCGGGGAGCTGTTTTTT. Amino acid sequence: CASSPTPLAANTGELFF.

The gene calls are TRBV7-3 and TRBJ1-4; 7 nucleotides agree with TRBD1. Trimming at V came to 5 bases and at J to 5 bases, leaving 5 bases not matched to a gene. Germline CDR1 is SGHTA and CDR2 is FQGTGA. The CDR3 is made up of 14 amino acids. This chain's CDR3 is CASSPGQRNEKLFF. The CDR3 DNA sequence: TGTGCCAGCAGCCCGGGACAGAGAAATGAAAAACTGTTTTTT.

With respect to this clone: Compared with germline, one end of the junction differs, possibly owing to a read error. J is TRBJ2-3 and V is TRBV14; 8 positions match TRBD2. In germline, CDR1 is SGHDN, CDR2 FVKESK. CDR3 length: 14 amino acids. The CDR3 DNA is TGTGCCAGCAGCCAAGGGACTAGCAGAGATACGCAGTATTTT. Its translation: CASSQGTSRDTQYF.

This clone has just a few counts. In DNA form, the CDR3 reads TGTGCCAGCAGCGGAGCTGGAGGGGGGACATTCTCCTACGAGCAGTACTTC. Translation: CASSGAGGGTFSYEQYF. The chain carries TRBV7-8 and TRBJ2-7; D could derive from TRBD1 or TRBD2 (6 bases each). Trimming left V 5 bases short and J 0 bases short, with 20 bases between. The CDR3 totals 17 residues. CDR1 and CDR2 (germline): SGHVS, FQNEAQ.

The table lists this clone with a few counts. This chain uses TRBV11-3 with TRBJ1-1; D gene ambiguous. From germline, CDR1 is SGHNT and CDR2 YENEEA. Trimming pared 1 base from V and 4 bases from J, leaving 7 bases between. This CDR3 contains 13 residues. The CDR3 spells CASSLAWGTEAFF. CDR3 nucleotides: TGTGCCAGCAGCTTAGCCTGGGGCACTGAAGCTTTCTTT.

V gene TRBV6-6 combines with J gene TRBJ2-5; 7 bases are a match to TRBD1. V gave up 7 bases and J gave up 7 bases; unmatched junction bases: 12. CDR3 length: 14 residues. The V gene's germline CDR1 is MNHNY and CDR2 SVGAGI (reference sequence). The CDR3 loop is CASTPTGTGGTQYF. For the CDR3, the DNA is TGTGCCAGCACCCCGACAGGGACGGGTGGGACCCAGTACTTC.

This clone was recorded a few times. This rearrangement joins TRBV28 to TRBJ2-2, with 7 bases fitting TRBD2. There are 17 residues in the CDR3. Germline values: CDR1 MDHEN, CDR2 SYDVKM. The J segment lost 0 bases and the V segment lost 2 bases, leaving 6 bases of the junction unmatched. The CDR3 loop reads CASSLNERGTNTGELFF. Written as DNA, the CDR3 is TGTGCCAGCAGTTTAAACGAGCGGGGAACGAACACCGGGGAGCTGTTTTTT.

J is TRBJ2-7 and V is TRBV9; D gene ambiguous. Germline values: CDR1 SGDLS, CDR2 YYNGEE. CDR3 length: 14 residues. V was clipped by 0 bases and J by 6 bases, with 13 bases between them. This chain's CDR3 is CASSVEAATGEQYF. CDR3 coding DNA: TGTGCCAGCAGCGTAGAGGCAGCCACTGGCGAGCAGTACTTC.

This clone is a singleton in its sample. V and J are TRBV19 and TRBJ2-3; D is uncertain. Per the germline V gene, CDR1 is LNHDA and CDR2 is SQIVND (reference sequence). Trimming took 3 bases from V and 8 from J, leaving 12 bases between them. The CDR3 spans 13 residues. The CDR3 region has the DNA TGTGCCAGTAGTATCCGGACCCTACGTACGCAGTATTTT. Translation gives CASSIRTLRTQYF.

The chain employs TRBV18 and TRBJ2-2, with D perhaps TRBD2 (6 bases). V was cut by 1 base and J by 1 base, with 10 bases left in between. CDR1 is KGHSH and CDR2 is LQKENI in the germline V gene. The CDR3 sequence is 16 residues long. CDR3 nucleotide sequence: TGTGCCAGCTCACCACAGGGAGGCATGAACACCGGGGAGCTGTTTTTT. Translation: CASSPQGGMNTGELFF.

There are a few counts of this clone. The chain combines TRBV5-1 with TRBJ2-7, with 9 bases aligning to TRBD1. The germline V gene has CDR1 SGHRS and CDR2 YFSETQ. The CDR3 covers 14 residues. V trimming: 1 base; J trimming: 6 bases; junction bases outside the gene matches: 5. CDR3 in DNA: TGCGCCAGCAGCTTGTCCGGGACAGGGCCCGAGCAGTACTTC. This sequence encodes CASSLSGTGPEQYF.

The chain links TRBV28 to TRBJ2-5, with 13 positions matching TRBD2. The CDR3 spans 17 residues. The V segment lost 2 bases and the J segment 2 bases; nucleotides outside the gene matches: 5. The V gene's germline CDR1 is MDHEN and CDR2 SYDVKM. The CDR3: CASSLHSGLAGQETQYF. The CDR3 DNA reads TGTGCCAGCAGTTTACATTCGGGACTAGCGGGGCAAGAGACCCAGTACTTC.

The V call is TRBV6-1, the J call TRBJ2-1, with D unclear. Germline CDR1 and CDR2: MNHNS and SASEGT. This CDR3 region has 15 residues. V was trimmed by 1 base and J by 0 bases, leaving 7 bases between them. The CDR3: CASSEVDDSYNEQFF. DNA for the CDR3: TGTGCCAGCAGTGAAGTGGACGACTCCTACAATGAGCAGTTCTTC.

This chain connects TRBV7-6 to TRBJ2-2; 7 nucleotides line up with TRBD2. J was trimmed by 2 bases and V by 2 bases; bases with no gene match: 5. CDR1 SGHVS and CDR2 FNYEAQ come from the germline V gene. The CDR3 length is 16 residues. CDR3 amino acids: CASSLNSGYNTGELFF. The CDR3 DNA reads TGTGCCAGCAGCTTAAATAGCGGGTACAACACCGGGGAGCTGTTTTTT. The variable domain in full, completed from reference TRBV7-6 and TRBJ2-2, reads GAGVSQSPRYKVTKRGQDVALRCDPISGHVSLYWYRQALGQGPEFLTYFNYEAQQDKSGLPNDRFSAERPEGSISTLTIQRTEQRDSAMYRCASSLNSGYNTGELFFGEGSRLTVL.

This CDR3 is CASSQGGGQGETQYF. CDR3 DNA: TGTGCCAGCAGCCAAGGGGGTGGACAGGGGGAGACCCAGTACTTC. This sequence joins TRBV11-3 and TRBJ2-5; 9 nucleotides align to TRBD1. V lost 5 bases, J lost 5 bases, and 9 bases stayed unmatched. Germline V gene sequence: CDR1 SGHNT, CDR2 YENEEA. The CDR3 loop spans 15 amino acids.

This rearrangement joins TRBV13 to TRBJ2-7; D gene uncertain. The CDR3 consists of 12 residues. V was pared by 4 bases and J by 0 bases, with 4 bases between. Germline V gives CDR1 PRHDT, CDR2 FYEKMQ (reference sequence). The chain's CDR3 is CASSSFSYEQYF. The DNA of the CDR3 is TGTGCCAGCAGCTCCTTCTCCTACGAGCAGTACTTC.